These 17 T cell receptor beta chains were all obtained from the same sample, sequenced in a study of blood T cell repertoires in COVID-19. The assay was immunoSEQ multiplex PCR, and TCRdb's table has in-frame clones only and misses some. Here the sample spans 20,000 to 25,000 clones, roughly 85% being singletons. Material: peripheral blood. All receptors come from a woman older than 75 with active or convalescent COVID-19.

This chain links TRBV30 with TRBJ2-2; no firm D call. This CDR3 has 12 amino acids. Trimming stripped 2 bases from V and 7 bases from J, with 8 bases between. CDR1 and CDR2 (germline): GTSNPN, SVGIG (reference sequence). CDR3 residues: CAWSRVGGELFF. In DNA form, the CDR3 reads TGTGCCTGGAGTCGGGTAGGCGGGGAGCTGTTTTTT.

The chain couples TRBV21-1 to TRBJ2-3; the D call in the table, TRBD1, was not verified against the DNA. TRBV21-1 is a listed pseudogene. The CDR3 sequence is 17 residues long. CDR3 coding DNA: TGTGCCAGCAGCAAAGGCAAGGCAGGGCAGACATCAGATACGCAGTATTTT. Its protein product is CASSKGKAGQTSDTQYF.

V and J are TRBV18 and TRBJ2-2; D might be TRBD1 (6 bases). CDR1 and CDR2 (germline): KGHSH, LQKENI. This CDR3 has 16 amino acids. The V end lost 3 bases, the J end lost 1 base, and 12 bases lay between the germline ends. The CDR3 region is CASSPWDIKNTGELFF. The CDR3 region has the DNA TGTGCCAGCTCACCTTGGGACATCAAGAACACCGGGGAGCTGTTTTTT. Full variable domain (remainder filled in from reference TRBV18 and TRBJ2-2): NAGVMQNPRHLVRRRGQEARLRCSPMKGHSHVYWYRQLPEEGLKFMVYLQKENIIDESGMPKERFSAEFPKEGPSILRIQQVVRGDSAAYFCASSPWDIKNTGELFFGEGSRLTVL.

This clone was seen once. The rearrangement links TRBV6-6 to TRBJ1-4, with a possible D match to TRBD1 (6 bases). Germline assignment: CDR1 MNHNY and CDR2 SVGAGI (reference sequence). The CDR3 is made up of 15 amino acids. Trimming pared 4 bases from V and 7 bases from J, leaving 16 bases between. The CDR3 is CASSSYRESSEKLFF. CDR3 DNA: TGTGCCAGCAGTTCATACAGGGAATCCAGTGAAAAACTGTTTTTT.

This chain joins TRBV14 and TRBJ2-5, with a weak D call TRBD1 (6 bases). This CDR3 spans 15 amino acids. CDR1 and CDR2 from the germline V gene are SGHDN and FVKESK. Between the trimmed V and J ends, which lost 0 bases and 4 bases, there was a span of 12 bases. CDR3 region: CASSQESGHRETQYF. The CDR3 region has the DNA TGTGCCAGCAGCCAAGAATCGGGACACAGAGAGACCCAGTACTTC.

The chain uses TRBV5-4 and TRBJ2-7, with TRBD1 matching 7 bases. J was trimmed by 4 bases and V by 4 bases; bases with no gene match: 5. Looked up from germline, CDR1 is SGHNT and CDR2 is YYREEE (reference sequence). This CDR3 spans 13 amino acids. The CDR3 bases are TGTGCCAGCAGCCAAGGACAGGTGTACGAGCAGTACTTC. Protein sequence: CASSQGQVYEQYF.

This clone was picked up one time. The rearrangement links TRBV28 to TRBJ1-1, with unresolved D. The CDR3 sequence is 13 residues long. Germline V gene sequence: CDR1 MDHEN, CDR2 SYDVKM. Trimming took 6 bases from V and 6 from J, leaving 14 bases between them. In DNA, the CDR3 is TGTGCCAGCAGAACTACGGTCGGGTCTGAAGCTTTCTTT. Translation: CASRTTVGSEAFF. Supplemented by reference TRBV28 and TRBJ1-1, the full variable domain reads DVKVTQSSRYLVKRTGEKVFLECVQDMDHENMFWYRQDPGLGLRLIYFSYDVKMKEKGDIPEGYSVSREKKERFSLILESASTNQTSMYLCASRTTVGSEAFFGQGTRLTVV.

The V gene is TRBV4-3, the J gene TRBJ1-1; tentatively, D is TRBD1 (6 bases). Germline V gene data show CDR1 as LGHNA and CDR2 as YSLEER. There are 15 residues in the CDR3. V lost 4 bases to trimming and J lost 5 bases, with 17 bases between them. The CDR3 loop is CASSRTLGGRTEAFF. CDR3 nucleotides: TGCGCCAGCAGCCGAACGTTAGGGGGTCGGACTGAAGCTTTCTTT.

This sequence joins TRBV29-1 and TRBJ1-5; D gene ambiguous. This CDR3 has 13 amino acids. Trimming took 6 bases from V and 9 from J, leaving 18 bases between them. From germline, CDR1 is SQVTM and CDR2 ANQGSEA. The CDR3 protein is CSVVLEFPGPQHF. Here the CDR3 DNA reads TGCAGCGTGGTATTAGAGTTTCCCGGGCCCCAGCATTTT.

The V call is TRBV3-1 (or the pseudogene TRBV3-2), the J call TRBJ2-5; D gene uncertain. V dropped 4 bases and J dropped 9 bases, with 12 bases sitting between them. Per germline, CDR1 LGHDT and CDR2 YNNKEL (reference sequence). This CDR3 contains 12 residues. CDR3 in amino acids: CASSLVPRAQYF. The DNA for the CDR3 is TGTGCCAGCAGCCTCGTTCCTCGGGCCCAGTACTTC.

The chain combines TRBV19 with TRBJ2-1; 7 nucleotides agree with TRBD1. The CDR3 contains 16 residues. From germline, CDR1 is LNHDA and CDR2 SQIVND (reference sequence). The V gene end was trimmed by 4 bases and the J gene end by 0 bases; junction bases not matched to a gene: 6. The chain's CDR3 is CASSRGTASSYNEQFF. In DNA form, the CDR3 reads TGTGCCAGTAGTAGGGGGACAGCGAGCTCCTACAATGAGCAGTTCTTC.

The rearrangement uses TRBV21-1 and TRBJ2-4; the table calls TRBD1, which could not be checked here. TRBV21-1 is assigned pseudogene status. This CDR3 is 20 amino acids long. CDR3 in amino acids: CASSKALDLTKGGLKNIQYF. The CDR3 bases are TGTGCCAGCAGCAAAGCCCTTGATCTAACCAAAGGGGGCCTAAAAAACATTCAGTACTTC.

The chain combines TRBV19 with TRBJ1-5; D call uncertain. The CDR3 runs to 11 residues. In germline, CDR1 is LNHDA, CDR2 SQIVND (reference sequence). The V gene lost 9 bases and the J gene lost 9 bases, with 12 bases spanning the gap. CDR3 nucleotides: TGTGCCAGCCACAGCCTGGGGCCCCAGCATTTT. Its translation: CASHSLGPQHF.

The chain recombines TRBV19 with TRBJ1-1; TRBD1 agrees at 7 bases. The CDR3 contains 12 residues. J lost 8 bases, V lost 3 bases, and 3 bases had no gene match. Germline CDR1 and CDR2: LNHDA and SQIVND (reference sequence). This CDR3 reads CASSIPQGEAFF. DNA of the CDR3: TGTGCCAGTAGTATCCCACAGGGGGAAGCTTTCTTT.

V is TRBV27 and J is TRBJ2-7; a possible D gene is TRBD1 (5 bases). CDR3 length equals 16 residues. The V end lost 5 bases, the J end lost 1 base, and 18 bases lay between the germline ends. Looked up from germline, CDR1 is MNHEY and CDR2 is SMNVEV (reference sequence). CDR3 in DNA: TGTGCCAGCAGTGCGCGCCTGGGGCGGCAATCCTACGAGCAGTACTTC. It is translated as CASSARLGRQSYEQYF.

The chain couples TRBV3-1 (or the pseudogene TRBV3-2) to TRBJ1-2; D remains unclear. From germline, CDR1 is LGHDT and CDR2 YNNKEL (reference sequence). The CDR3 is 14 amino acids. Trimming pared 0 bases from V and 4 bases from J, leaving 9 bases between. Here the CDR3 DNA reads TGTGCCAGCAGCCAAGATCGGAGGGTCTATGGCTACACCTTC. It is translated as CASSQDRRVYGYTF.

This chain uses TRBV7-6 with TRBJ1-5; TRBD1 matches 7 bases. Germline loops: CDR1 SGHVS, CDR2 FNYEAQ. The CDR3 length is 14 residues. V trimming: 5 bases; J trimming: 4 bases; junction bases outside the gene matches: 5. The CDR3 DNA sequence: TGTGCCAGCAGCAGCAGGGGGATGAATCAGCCCCAGCATTTT. Translating it yields CASSSRGMNQPQHF. The complete variable domain, with remaining parts taken from reference TRBV7-6 and TRBJ1-5, reads GAGVSQSPRYKVTKRGQDVALRCDPISGHVSLYWYRQALGQGPEFLTYFNYEAQQDKSGLPNDRFSAERPEGSISTLTIQRTEQRDSAMYRCASSSRGMNQPQHFGDGTRLSIL.